This T cell receptor (beta chain) was captured by sequencing in a study of cytomegalovirus exposure and HLA in healthy donors. PCR was performed using 60 Vbeta and 13 Jbeta primers. Libraries were prepared by immunoSEQ multiplex PCR; TCRdb keeps only in-frame clonotypes and omits some of them. Of some 130,000 clones listed, around 80% are singletons. In regard to this clone: Mismatch with germline at one junction end may stem from a read error.

Per the germline V gene, CDR1 is LNHDA and CDR2 is SQIVND (reference sequence). This CDR3 spans 10 amino acids. This chain links TRBV19 with TRBJ2-5; D is ambiguous. Source material: PBMCs. This clonotype was obtained from a man under 40 in good health. The CDR3 sequence is CASLPEAQYF. DNA of the CDR3: TGTGCCAGCCTCCCAGAGGCCCAGTACTTC.